Shown below are 9 T cell receptor beta chains from a single sample sequenced in a study of regulatory T cells in long-lasting Graves disease. Described time point: newly diagnosed GD, antithyroid drugs for less than 3 months. The TCR library used RNA extracted from PBMCs. Assembly of TCR beta libraries relied on iRepertoire HTBI primers together with Arm-PCR of CDR3 regions. Using its own MiXCR run on the multiplex PCR reads, TCRdb lists one record per CDR3 protein. The sample lists roughly 510,000 distinct CDR3 sequences, more than 15% occurring once. The data also belong to a second study, concerning T cells in Graves' hyperthyroidism and ophthalmopathy.

Here the sequenced sample was peripheral blood mononuclear cells (PBMCs), taken at new diagnosis, from a patient treated with antithyroid drugs. The source is a man younger than 35 with Graves disease.

This clonotype was detected many times. This sequence joins TRBV30 and TRBJ1-5; the D gene is possibly TRBD1 (6 bases). This CDR3 region has 12 residues. With 0 bases removed from V and 13 bases from J, the gap between germline ends came to 13 bases. The germline V gene encodes CDR1 GTSNPN and CDR2 SVGIG (reference sequence). The CDR3 DNA reads as TGTGCCTGGAGTGTTCGACCCGGGACACAGCATTTT. Protein product: CAWSVRPGTQHF.

This rearrangement joins TRBV3-1 to TRBJ1-1; D call uncertain. The CDR3 runs 14 residues. Trimming removed 4 bases at V and 5 bases at J, with 14 bases between. Germline V gene sequence: CDR1 LGHDT, CDR2 YNNKEL (reference sequence). In DNA form, the CDR3 reads TGTGCCAGCAGCCCTTATTCAGGAGGGACTGAAGCTTTCTTT. It yields the protein CASSPYSGGTEAFF.

The rearrangement uses TRBV2 and TRBJ1-5; 8 nucleotides line up with TRBD1. Germline V gives CDR1 SNHLY, CDR2 FYNNEI. The CDR3 covers 17 residues. Unmatched junction bases numbered 10, after V lost 5 bases and J lost 1 base. The chain's CDR3 is CASSRGRGLRSNQPQHF. As DNA, the CDR3 is TGTGCCAGCAGTAGGGGCAGGGGGCTTAGGAGCAATCAGCCCCAGCATTTT.

This clonotype came up many times. The rearrangement links TRBV7-9 to TRBJ2-7, with a possible D match to TRBD2 (7 bases). There are 16 residues in the CDR3. Germline V lookup: CDR1 SEHNR, CDR2 FQNEAQ (reference sequence). Trimming pared 5 bases from V and 0 bases from J, leaving 17 bases between. CDR3 sequence: CASSTSGGGSSYEQYF. CDR3 bases: TGTGCCAGCAGCACCTCGGGGGGCGGGAGCTCCTACGAGCAGTACTTC.

This sequence joins TRBV20-1 and TRBJ2-7, with D maybe TRBD2 (6 bases). The germline V gene encodes CDR1 DFQATT and CDR2 SNEGSKA (reference sequence). CDR3 length equals 13 residues. The V end was cut by 5 bases, the J end by 5 bases, with 16 bases between. The CDR3 DNA reads as TGCAGTGCTGGGACTGACCTGGGCCACGAGCAGTACTTC. The encoded protein is CSAGTDLGHEQYF.

This clonotype has more than one count but fewer than ten. CDR3 residues: CASSQDRGVTPQHF. The CDR3 DNA reads as TGTGCCAGCAGTCAAGACAGGGGGGTAACGCCCCAGCATTTT. The chain is built from TRBV28 and TRBJ1-5, with 9 nucleotides matching TRBD1. The J segment lost 9 bases and the V segment lost 5 bases, leaving 8 bases of the junction unmatched. The CDR3 runs to 14 residues. Germline V gene data show CDR1 as MDHEN and CDR2 as SYDVKM.

This chain connects TRBV29-1 to TRBJ1-1, with D perhaps TRBD1 (6 bases). CDR1 SQVTM and CDR2 ANQGSEA come from the germline V gene. V lost 6 bases and J 5 bases, leaving 13 bases between the germline ends. CDR3 length: 12 amino acids. The CDR3 DNA sequence: TGCAGCGTCGGGGGCGCGGGAACTGAAGCTTTCTTT. It specifies CSVGGAGTEAFF.

This clonotype was observed a handful of times. The chain has TRBV15 and TRBJ1-4; possible D gene TRBD1, 6 bases. The V gene lost 5 bases and the J gene lost 4 bases, with 14 bases spanning the gap. In germline, CDR1 is LNHNV, CDR2 YYDKDF (reference sequence). The CDR3 runs 15 residues. CDR3 DNA: TGTGCCACCAGCTACCAGACAGGAGTTAATGAAAAACTGTTTTTT. Protein product: CATSYQTGVNEKLFF. Supplemented by reference TRBV15 and TRBJ1-4, the full variable domain reads DAMVIQNPRYQVTQFGKPVTLSCSQTLNHNVMYWYQQKSSQAPKLLFHYYDKDFNNEADTPDNFQSRRPNTSFCFLDIRSPGLGDTAMYLCATSYQTGVNEKLFFGSGTQLSVL.

This chain joins TRBV5-1 and TRBJ2-3, with unresolved D. There are 15 residues in the CDR3. Germline V gene lookup returns CDR1 SGHRS and CDR2 YFSETQ. V was clipped by 7 bases and J by 2 bases, with 17 bases between them. CDR3 residues: CASALNFQDTDTQYF. CDR3 nucleotides: TGCGCCAGCGCCCTCAACTTTCAGGACACAGATACGCAGTATTTT.